A selection of T cell receptor beta chains follows, all from one sample in a study of graft-versus-host responses after intestinal transplantation. The method was immunoSEQ multiplex PCR; TCRdb's version includes in-frame clones alone and lacks a portion of them. The sample lists nearly 25,000 clones; just under 40% were seen once. Source: alloreactive CD4+ T cells from a mixed lymphocyte reaction culture, taken before intestinal transplant. The receptors come from a human patient who received an intestinal transplant. The conserved cysteine and the conserved F or W are not part of the CDR3 here.

v_call: TRBV10-3
cdr3_aa: AIGTGTALYT

v_call: TRBV9
cdr3_aa: ASSARPRAATEAF

v_call: TRBV4-3
cdr3_aa: ASSHVAGGPSETQY

v_call: TRBV9
cdr3_aa: ASSEGLRSTDTQY

v_call: TRBV7-2
cdr3_aa: ASSLVGGYGYT

v_call: TRBV27
cdr3_aa: ASSPHGQGIYGANVLT

v_call: TRBV7-2
cdr3_aa: ASSLVGGLEPQH

v_call: TRBV28
cdr3_aa: ASSLGRSSNQPQH

v_call: TRBV5-8
cdr3_aa: ASSRRDISYEQY

v_call: TRBV27
cdr3_aa: ASKWTGRAF

v_call: TRBV5-8
cdr3_aa: ASSLDGNRWGPVH

v_call: TRBV27
cdr3_aa: ASSRARSGLYEQY

v_call: TRBV6-5
cdr3_aa: ASSYVYGDYEQY

v_call: TRBV4-3
cdr3_aa: ASRGRSAGDTEQF

v_call: TRBV29-1
cdr3_aa: SVRLAGGLSTDTQY

v_call: TRBV30
cdr3_aa: AWSRGSYNEQF

v_call: TRBV6-1
cdr3_aa: ASRDPAGSTRWY

v_call: TRBV6-4
cdr3_aa: ASSDSPVYRGGRVEQF

v_call: TRBV6-5
cdr3_aa: ASTQGAGYGYT

v_call: TRBV6-6
cdr3_aa: ASSYSSRSRQPQH

v_call: TRBV29-1
cdr3_aa: SVDWTGSGNTIY

v_call: TRBV2
cdr3_aa: ASSIAGQGTYGYT

v_call: TRBV5-4
cdr3_aa: ASSNNRDGYT

v_call: TRBV9
cdr3_aa: ASSPALNSPLH

v_call: TRBV6-1
cdr3_aa: ASSAAWLAGSKY

v_call: TRBV6-4
cdr3_aa: ASSASAGNHGYT

v_call: TRBV7-2
cdr3_aa: ASSLGLGTDTQY